What follows are 8 T cell receptor beta chains derived from one specimen sequenced in a study of monozygotic twins with inflammatory bowel disease. TCRdb reprocessed the 5' RACE reads, keeping one entry per CDR3 protein, no DNA. This sample contains roughly 300,000 distinct CDR3 sequences. Input material: blood. The receptors were sampled from a human donor with ulcerative colitis or Crohn's disease, or a healthy co-twin of an affected twin (not recorded which).

The chain combines TRBV6-4 with TRBJ1-1; lacking DNA, the TRBD1 call made by TCRdb goes unchecked. CDR1 and CDR2 (germline): MRHNA, SNTAGT. The length of the CDR3 is 14 residues. The CDR3 reads CASSNTGTGTEAFF.

The J gene is TRBJ2-1, the V gene TRBV28; as DNA is missing, the TRBD2 call by TCRdb cannot be tested. Germline V gives CDR1 MDHEN, CDR2 SYDVKM. The CDR3 loop spans 13 amino acids. This CDR3 is CASSPGLNNEQFF.

The chain recombines TRBV5-6 with TRBJ2-1; checking the TCRdb D call of TRBD1 is not possible without DNA. Germline values: CDR1 SGHDT, CDR2 YYEEEE. The CDR3 is made up of 15 amino acids. Here the CDR3 reads CASSGTGVPYNEQFF.

The gene calls are TRBV7-2 and TRBJ2-1; TCRdb designates TRBD1, a call that cannot be tested without DNA. The CDR3 extends over 13 amino acids. Looked up from germline, CDR1 is SGHTA and CDR2 is FQGNSA. This CDR3 reads CASSSGQILEQFF.

The chain combines TRBV9 with TRBJ1-1; the TRBD1 assignment by TCRdb is unverifiable without DNA. The germline gives CDR1 SGDLS, CDR2 YYNGEE. This CDR3 has 14 amino acids. The CDR3 protein is CASSARQINTEAFF.

The chain carries TRBV5-5 and TRBJ2-2; TCRdb proposes TRBD1, but this gene call is untestable without DNA. Germline lookup yields CDR1 SGHKS and CDR2 YYEKEE (reference sequence). This CDR3 comprises 14 residues. The CDR3 loop is CASSIGRGAGELFF.

The chain couples TRBV24-1 to TRBJ1-5. CDR1 is KGHDR and CDR2 is SFDVKD in the germline V gene. The CDR3 contains 14 residues. CDR3 loop: CATSSGSFTWPQHF.

The genes are TRBV20-1 and TRBJ1-2; TCRdb returns TRBD1, unconfirmable since there is no DNA. Germline assignment: CDR1 DFQATT and CDR2 SNEGSKA (reference sequence). The CDR3 is made up of 12 amino acids. CDR3 sequence reads: CSARDAGESYTF.